These 5 T cell receptor beta chains were all obtained from the same sample, sequenced in a study of PD-L1 blockade in urothelial cancer (dated by TCRdb to 2016 to 2017). The library was produced with the immunoSEQ multiplex PCR assay. The clones in this table, taken by TCRdb from immuneACCESS, are in-frame only. Not every clone is retained; where verified, under half of the shortfall comes from an unresolved V gene, and the cause of the rest is unknown. The sample includes some 27,000 clones, with around 80% observed a single time. In total, the top ten clones hold about 2% of the sample. Sequenced material: PBMCs, taken around atezolizumab (anti-PD-L1) treatment. These receptors all stem from a man aged 50 to 59 with urothelial cancer.

This chain uses TRBV7-9 with TRBJ2-2, with 9 bases aligning to TRBD2. J lost 5 bases, V lost 2 bases, and 6 bases had no gene match. The CDR3 is made up of 16 amino acids. CDR1 and CDR2 from the germline V gene are SEHNR and FQNEAQ (reference sequence). CDR3 amino acids: CASSLLAGGRTGELFF. CDR3 DNA: TGTGCCAGCAGCTTATTGGCGGGAGGGCGGACCGGGGAGCTGTTTTTT.

This clone was detected a few times. One end of the junction does not line up with germline, which may come from a read error. The V and J genes are TRBV7-9 and TRBJ2-3; D may be TRBD1 (5 bases). Per germline, CDR1 SEHNR and CDR2 FQNEAQ (reference sequence). The CDR3 spans 15 residues. The chain's CDR3 is CASSLAGVGTGTQYF. In nucleotides, the CDR3 is TGTGCCAGCAGCTTAGCTGGGGTTGGCACAGGTACGCAGTATTTT.

The chain joins TRBV9 to TRBJ2-3; tentatively, D is TRBD2 (5 bases). Germline V gene sequence: CDR1 SGDLS, CDR2 YYNGEE. CDR3 length equals 19 residues. Between the trimmed V and J ends, which lost 3 bases and 3 bases, there was a span of 26 bases. The CDR3 here is CASSASSSSIGLFTDTQYF. In nucleotides, the CDR3 is TGTGCCAGCAGCGCCAGTAGTAGTTCTATCGGACTTTTTACAGATACGCAGTATTTT.

This clone was recorded a few times. The gene calls are TRBV5-5 and TRBJ1-5; D gene uncertain. The CDR3 has 14 residues. V shed 4 bases and J shed 1 base, with 9 bases lying between them. Looked up from germline, CDR1 is SGHKS and CDR2 is YYEKEE (reference sequence). The CDR3 here is CASSTYRSNQPQHF. The CDR3 nucleotides read TGTGCCAGCAGCACCTACAGAAGCAATCAGCCCCAGCATTTT.

This clone was seen just once. The chain combines TRBV9 with TRBJ1-3; 8 bases are shared with TRBD1. Losses at the gene ends were 0 bases for V and 3 bases for J; bases not matched to a gene: 23. The CDR3 has 22 residues. The germline CDR1 and CDR2 sequences are SGDLS and YYNGEE. The CDR3 loop reads CASSVALFSFGQGLEGGNTIYF. CDR3 coding DNA: TGTGCCAGCAGCGTAGCGTTGTTTAGTTTCGGACAGGGCTTGGAGGGTGGAAACACCATATATTTT.